These 28 T cell receptor delta chains originate from one sample sequenced in a study of γδ T cells in repeated Plasmodium falciparum infection. TCRdb processed the multiplex PCR reads again with the CATT caller. The sample includes some 51,000 delta-chain clones, around 2% of them seen just once. Flow sorting of PBMC yielded separate Vgamma9/Vdelta2+ and Vdelta2-negative gammadelta T cell populations for bulk repertoire analysis. The sequenced material came from gamma-delta T cells from blood. Receptor source: a pool of human donors (malaria-infected and uninfected, not separated).

Of note for this clone: The protein recorded in TCRdb matches a much larger clone and deviates from this DNA's translation at residue 7, suggesting a read error; the protein here is obtained by translating the DNA. V and J are TRDV2 and TRDJ1; 13 positions match TRDD3. The J gene was not available in TCRdb and was assigned here by matching the DNA to germline segments. The CDR3 loop spans 21 amino acids. CDR1 is GEAIGNYY, CDR2 EKD, per germline. Trimming at V came to 8 bases and at J to 0 bases, leaving 23 bases not matched to a gene. As DNA, the CDR3 is TGTGCCTCCCGACCGAAATCCCTTTACTACTGGGGGATACGGGACACCGATAAACTCATCTTT. Protein product: CASRPKSLYYWGIRDTDKLIF.

This clone was counted only a few times. One base separates it from a far larger clone, so it is likely a read error. Other DNA sequences in this sample translate to the same CDR3. The V gene call reads TRDV3; no J gene was called; the listed D gene, TRDD3, was not tested against the DNA. CDR1 is TVYSNPD, CDR2 GDNSRS, per germline (reference sequence). The CDR3 consists of 21 residues. The CDR3 DNA reads TGTGCCTTCACTACTGTACCTTACGGCAGCCCGTATCATGCTAACACCGATAAACTCATCTTC. Protein: CAFTTVPYGSPYHANTDKLIF.

Comments on this clone: Given a far larger clone just one base away, this is likely a sequencing read error. The sample contains more than one DNA sequence encoding this CDR3. V is TRDV1 and J is TRDJ1, with TRDD3 identical over 10 bases. TCRdb offers no J gene call, so here the DNA was matched to germline to obtain one. Losses at the gene ends were 5 bases for V and 3 bases for J; bases not matched to a gene: 24. Germline CDR1 reads TSWWSYY; CDR2 reads QGS. This CDR3 contains 21 residues. For the CDR3, the DNA is TGTGCTCTTGGGAAAAGGCTACTACTTTGGGGGATACCCATGGCGTCCGATAAACTCATCTTT. It yields the protein CALGKRLLLWGIPMASDKLIF.

Comments on this clone: TCRdb pairs this DNA with a much larger clone's protein that differs at residue 6, likely a read error; the protein shown was translated from the DNA. The J gene is TRDJ1, the V gene TRDV1; D may be TRDD3 (5 bases). Trimming pared 6 bases from V and 6 bases from J, leaving 17 bases between. CDR1 TSWWSYY and CDR2 QGS come from the germline V gene. The CDR3 totals 14 residues. The DNA of the CDR3 is TGTGCTCTTGGACCTGCCGGGGGTGTGAATAAACTCATCTTT. Translated, it gives CALGPAGGVNKLIF.

This clone was observed a handful of times. This sequence is one base from a far larger clone and is likely a read error. The identical CDR3 is also encoded by other nucleotide sequences in the sample. The rearrangement joins TRDV2 to TRDJ3, with 8 bases that match TRDD3. Assignment of the J gene here rests on matching the DNA to germline, because TCRdb gives none. This CDR3 contains 21 residues. V lost 1 base and J lost 0; bases outside the gene matches: 13. Germline lookup yields CDR1 GEAIGNYY and CDR2 EKD. CDR3 sequence: CACDTASTGGLSSWDTRQMFF. The CDR3 DNA follows: TGTGCCTGTGACACGGCGAGTACTGGGGGGCTAAGCTCCTGGGACACCCGACAGATGTTTTTC.

This clone has only a few counts. This DNA translates differently at residue 4 from the TCRdb protein, which is that of a much larger clone; a read error is likely, and the protein shown is the DNA's own translation. The chain couples TRDV3 to TRDJ1, with 11 nucleotides matching TRDD3. TCRdb is silent on the J gene; assignment here came from matching the DNA to germline. V was clipped by 1 base and J by 0 bases; unmatched bases: 22. The CDR3 has 21 amino acids. Germline-derived CDR1 and CDR2 are TVYSNPD and GDNSRS (reference sequence). CDR3 in DNA: TGTGCCTTTACCCACCCTACGCACTGGGGGATAACGACGATTTACACCGATAAACTCATCTTT. Amino acid sequence: CAFTHPTHWGITTIYTDKLIF.

A remark on this clone: The TCRdb protein, from a much larger clone, departs from this DNA's translation at residue 15, likely by read error; the protein shown derives from the DNA. The rearrangement uses TRDV2 and TRDJ1, with 8 bases identical to TRDD3. Germline CDR1 and CDR2: GEAIGNYY and EKD. The length of the CDR3 is 17 residues. The CDR3 DNA reads TGTGCCTGTGACACCGTTGGGGGATCCGGGGTCACCGATAAACACATCTTT. Its protein product is CACDTVGGSGVTDKHIF.

As concerns this clone: This sequence is one base from a far larger clone and is likely a read error. The same CDR3 is also encoded by other DNA sequences in this sample. V gene TRDV1 combines with J gene TRDJ1, with D unclear. Here the J gene came from matching the DNA to germline, since TCRdb omits it. CDR1 and CDR2 from the germline V gene are TSWWSYY and QGS. V was pared by 4 bases and J by 7 bases, with 16 bases between. The length of the CDR3 is 14 residues. The CDR3 here is CALGGFPFSGKLIF. The CDR3 DNA reads as TGTGCTCTTGGGGGGTTCCCCTTTAGCGGTAAACTCATCTTT.

This clone is medium-sized within its sample. A far larger clone is one nucleotide away, so this likely arose from a read error. The chain uses TRDV2 and TRDJ1, with TRDD3 matching 12 bases. Germline CDR1 and CDR2: GEAIGNYY and EKD. The CDR3 covers 18 residues. The CDR3 DNA reads as TGTGCCTGTGACCCGGTACTGGGGGATACAAGAGAGACCGATAGACTCATCTTT. The encoded protein is CACDPVLGDTRETDRLIF.

Only a few counts were recorded for this clone. TCRdb records a much larger clone's protein for this DNA, with a difference at residue 5 that likely arises from a read error; the protein given is the translation of the DNA. This sequence joins TRDV1 and TRDJ1, with 12 bases identical to TRDD3. The J gene was not available in TCRdb and was assigned here by matching the DNA to germline segments. V dropped 5 bases and J dropped 2; count of bases not matched to a gene: 39. Germline-derived CDR1 and CDR2 are TSWWSYY and QGS. The CDR3 totals 27 residues. CDR3 sequence: CALGKPDGEVSGSILGDTLTSTDKLIF. The CDR3 DNA is TGTGCTCTTGGGAAACCCGATGGGGAAGTCTCCGGGTCCATACTGGGGGATACACTCACATCTACCGATAAACTCATCTTT.

Notes on this clone: The amino acid sequence in TCRdb belongs to a much larger clone and departs from this DNA's translation at residue 6, likely a sequencing read error; the sequence shown is translated from the DNA. The CDR3 reads CALGESSYFLSTYWGIRWYTDKLIF. The CDR3 nucleotides are TGTGCTCTTGGGGAAAGTTCGTACTTCCTATCGACATACTGGGGGATACGCTGGTACACCGATAAACTCATCTTT. The chain couples TRDV1 to TRDJ1; 13 bases agree with TRDD3. The J gene was not available in TCRdb and was assigned here by matching the DNA to germline segments. The length of the CDR3 is 25 residues. V was clipped by 2 bases and J by 0 bases; unmatched bases: 27. CDR1 and CDR2 (germline): TSWWSYY, QGS.

In this sample, this clone turned up a few times. The protein TCRdb lists belongs to a much larger clone and differs from this DNA's translation at residue 15, which points to a read error; the protein shown is made from the DNA. The chain carries TRDV3 and TRDJ1; 12 bases align to TRDD3. The J gene is not listed in TCRdb, so it was assigned here from a DNA match to germline. V was clipped by 4 bases and J by 4 bases; unmatched bases: 25. Germline CDR1 TVYSNPD, CDR2 GDNSRS (reference sequence). This CDR3 has 20 residues. The DNA of the CDR3 is TGTGCCTCTAGCCCTTCCTACGATACGTTTACTGGGGGATACATCGATAAACTCATCTTT. Protein sequence: CASSPSYDTFTGGYIDKLIF.

This clone was observed at least ten times. A much bigger clone sits one base away, suggesting this may be a read error. This chain links TRDV3 with TRDJ1; TRDD3 matches at 8 bases. As TCRdb names no J gene, one was assigned here on the basis of a DNA match to germline. Germline values: CDR1 TVYSNPD, CDR2 GDNSRS (reference sequence). V lost 4 bases to trimming and J lost 0 bases; unmatched junction nucleotides: 19. The CDR3 spans 18 residues. The CDR3 region has the DNA TGTGCCTCCCTGGTTGTACTGGGGGGTACCCTGTACACCGATAAACTCATCTTT. Translation gives CASLVVLGGTLYTDKLIF.

Details on this clone: The translation of this DNA and the TCRdb protein of a much larger clone differ at residue 12, probably owing to a read error; the protein shown here is translated from the DNA. This rearrangement joins TRDV1 to TRDJ1, with TRDD2 matching over 9 bases. TCRdb offers no J gene call, so here the DNA was matched to germline to obtain one. CDR1 and CDR2 from the germline V gene are TSWWSYY and QGS. The CDR3 spans 24 residues. After removal of 0 bases from V and 0 bases from J, the junction contained 26 bases not matched to a gene. The DNA of the CDR3 is TGTGCTCTTGGGGAACTACGCCTTCCTACAACGCCGGGGGTTGGTCGGCTTTACACCGATAAACTCATCTTT. Translation: CALGELRLPTTPGVGRLYTDKLIF.

The sample holds a few counts of this clone. One base separates it from a far larger clone, so it is likely a read error. Other DNA variants within this sample encode the same CDR3. The chain employs TRDV1 and TRDJ1; D possibly matches TRDD2 or TRDD3 (9 bases each). The J gene, missing from TCRdb, was assigned here through DNA to germline matching. The germline CDR1 and CDR2 sequences are TSWWSYY and QGS. The CDR3 is 21 amino acids. The CDR3 region is CALGPFLRPRLGDPYTDKLIF. Here the CDR3 DNA reads TGTGCTCTTGGGCCCTTCCTACGTCCCCGACTGGGGGACCCGTACACTGATAAACTCATCTTT.

This clone was seen more than once but under ten times. This DNA's translation differs at residue 17 from TCRdb's protein, which comes from a much larger clone; a read error is likely, and the protein shown is translated from the DNA. This sequence joins TRAV36/DV7 and TRDJ1, with a weak D call TRDD3 (6 bases). Germline V lookup: CDR1 VTNFRS, CDR2 LTSSGIE (reference sequence). CDR3 length: 19 residues. CDR3 loop: CAVLALRWGSPTYTDKPIF. The CDR3 region has the DNA TGTGCTGTGCTTGCCTTACGATGGGGATCGCCGACCTACACCGATAAACCCATCTTT.

This clone appeared a few times. A far bigger clonotype differs at one base, so this is likely a read error. This CDR3 is also generated by other DNA sequences in the sample. This chain links TRDV1 with TRDJ2; perhaps D is TRDD2 or TRDD3 (5 bases each). The J gene is absent in TCRdb and was assigned here via DNA matching to germline. The length of the CDR3 is 24 residues. Germline-derived CDR1 and CDR2 are TSWWSYY and QGS. The V and J ends lost 0 bases and 8 bases respectively, with 40 bases between them. The CDR3 protein is CALGELLPPYPLGWVQSPAAQLFF. In DNA, the CDR3 is TGTGCTCTTGGGGAACTCCTCCCCCCCTACCCCCTTGGCTGGGTGCAATCCCCGGCTGCACAACTCTTCTTT.

This clone came up many times. TCRdb attributes to this sequence the protein of a much larger clone, which differs from the DNA translation at residue 9; a read error is likely, and the protein displayed is translated from the DNA. V and J are TRDV2 and TRDJ1, with a tentative D call TRDD3 (6 bases). No J gene is reported in TCRdb; it was inferred here by comparing the DNA with germline. CDR3 length equals 15 residues. Germline V gives CDR1 GEAIGNYY, CDR2 EKD. The V end was cut by 3 bases, the J end by 4 bases, with 17 bases between. The CDR3 coding sequence is TGTGCCTGTGACGCAGTAGGGGATTCGGGCGATAAACTCATCTTT. This sequence encodes CACDAVGDSGDKLIF.

This clone came up a few times. The gene calls are TRDV1 and TRDJ1, with TRDD2 matching 8 bases. Matching the DNA to germline supplied the J gene, which TCRdb does not give. Germline V gene sequence: CDR1 TSWWSYY, CDR2 QGS. This CDR3 region has 23 residues. After removal of 2 bases from V and 0 bases from J, the junction contained 26 bases not matched to a gene. The CDR3 reads CALGEGGRLPTNSGGPNTDKLIF. As DNA, the CDR3 is TGTGCTCTTGGGGAAGGAGGTAGGCTTCCTACGAATAGTGGGGGTCCCAACACCGATAAACTCATCTTT.

This clone was seen only a few times. TCRdb lists the protein of a much larger clone for this DNA, which differs at residue 22, so this is likely a read error; the protein given here is translated from the DNA itself. The J gene is TRDJ1, the V gene TRDV1; 10 bases fit TRDD3. TCRdb offers no J gene call, so here the DNA was matched to germline to obtain one. Germline CDR1 and CDR2: TSWWSYY and QGS. The CDR3 is 25 amino acids. In DNA, the CDR3 is TGTGCTCTTGGGGAACTTTTGAGAGGAGCTACTTTACTGGGGGATTACTGGGGGTTCACCGATAGACTCATCTTT. This encodes CALGELLRGATLLGDYWGFTDRLIF.

This clone was seen a few times. The protein in TCRdb stems from a much larger clone and differs at residue 12 from this DNA's translation, likely a read error; here the protein is translated from the DNA. J is TRDJ1 and V is TRDV3; D is possibly TRDD2 (5 bases). In the absence of a J gene in TCRdb, the DNA was matched to germline to assign it here. CDR1 and CDR2 from the germline V gene are TVYSNPD and GDNSRS (reference sequence). V was pared by 4 bases and J by 4 bases, with 28 bases between. The CDR3 length is 17 residues. Here the CDR3 DNA reads TGTGCCTCTACTTCTTCCCGGCTTCACACCCACATCGATAAACTCATCTTT. Translating it yields CASTSSRLHTHIDKLIF.

This clone appeared a few times. A far larger clone is just one base off, so this is likely a read error. Other DNA sequences within the sample encode an identical CDR3. V and J are TRDV3 and TRDJ1, with 8 nucleotides matching TRDD3. Germline V gene data show CDR1 as TVYSNPD and CDR2 as GDNSRS (reference sequence). Unmatched junction bases numbered 17, after V lost 3 bases and J lost 8 bases. The CDR3 contains 15 residues. The CDR3 is CAFPYGIRNPHKLIF. The DNA for the CDR3 is TGTGCCTTCCCCTACGGGATACGAAACCCCCACAAACTCATCTTT.

Concerning this clone: The TCRdb protein, from a much larger clone, departs from this DNA's translation at residue 17, likely by read error; the protein shown derives from the DNA. The V gene call reads TRDV1; no J gene was called; the table assigns TRDD3, which was not confirmed against the DNA. Germline assignment: CDR1 TSWWSYY and CDR2 QGS. This CDR3 region has 19 residues. The CDR3 here is CALGVPAGGLWTYTDKPIF. DNA for the CDR3: TGTGCTCTTGGGGTGCCGGCGGGTGGACTGTGGACTTACACCGATAAACCCATCTTT.

As to this clone: With a far larger clone one base away, a read error is the likely cause. Other nucleotide sequences from this sample produce the same CDR3. No J gene call was made, and the V gene is TRDV3. The CDR3 runs 23 residues. The germline V gene has CDR1 TVYSNPD and CDR2 GDNSRS (reference sequence). CDR3 in amino acids: CARRELQPYPIPLKAPYTDKLIF. In nucleotides, the CDR3 is TGTGCCAGACGAGAACTGCAGCCTTACCCCATCCCCCTCAAAGCCCCGTACACCGATAAACTCATCTTC.

This clone showed up many times. The chain has TRDV1 and TRDJ1; 12 bases match TRDD3. The J gene, not given by TCRdb, was assigned here from a germline match of the nucleotide sequence. After removal of 4 bases from V and 3 bases from J, the junction contained 18 bases not matched to a gene. The germline gives CDR1 TSWWSYY, CDR2 QGS. The CDR3 loop spans 20 amino acids. For the CDR3, the DNA is TGTGCTCTTGGGGCGAAACTTTCCTACTGGGGGATACAGGTCCCCGATAAACTCATCTTT. It yields the protein CALGAKLSYWGIQVPDKLIF.

This clone was seen ten or more times. The protein TCRdb lists belongs to a much larger clone and differs from this DNA's translation at residue 12, which points to a read error; the protein shown is made from the DNA. The V gene call reads TRDV2; no J gene was called; TRDD3, as called in the table, went unchecked against the DNA. CDR3 length: 14 amino acids. Germline assignment: CDR1 GEAIGNYY and CDR2 EKD. In nucleotides, the CDR3 is TGTGCCTGTGACCAAAGGCTGGGGATCCCAGGTCCCATCTTT. Translation gives CACDQRLGIPGPIF.

Notes on this clone: A read error is the likely source, as a far larger clone sits one nucleotide away. The sample carries other DNA sequences with the same CDR3. This chain connects TRDV1 to TRDJ1, with 10 bases that match TRDD3. TCRdb is silent on the J gene; assignment here came from matching the DNA to germline. Germline V lookup: CDR1 TSWWSYY, CDR2 QGS. The V gene end was trimmed by 2 bases and the J gene end by 5 bases; junction bases not matched to a gene: 11. The CDR3 loop spans 17 amino acids. This CDR3 reads CALGEGVGGYDRDKLIF. CDR3 in DNA: TGTGCTCTTGGGGAAGGAGTGGGGGGATACGATAGAGATAAACTCATCTTT.

In its sample, this clone was seen a few times. A single base is all that separates this from a far larger clone, so a read error is likely. The sample contains more than one DNA sequence encoding this CDR3. The J gene is TRDJ1, the V gene TRDV3, with D perhaps matching TRDD3 (5 bases). The CDR3 contains 15 residues. CDR1 is TVYSNPD, CDR2 GDNSRS, per germline (reference sequence). Trimming left V 2 bases short and J 0 bases short, with 16 bases between. DNA for the CDR3: TGTGCCTTTTCATGGGGAATCCTGTACACCGATAAACTCATCTTT. Translating gives CAFSWGILYTDKLIF. Variable domain in full (rest from reference TRDV3 and TRDJ1): CDKVTQSSPDQTVASGSEVVLLCTYDTVYSNPDLFWYRIRPDYSFQFVFYGDNSRSEGADFTQGRFSVKHILTQKAFHLVISPVRTEDSATYYCAFSWGILYTDKLIFGKGTRVTVEP.